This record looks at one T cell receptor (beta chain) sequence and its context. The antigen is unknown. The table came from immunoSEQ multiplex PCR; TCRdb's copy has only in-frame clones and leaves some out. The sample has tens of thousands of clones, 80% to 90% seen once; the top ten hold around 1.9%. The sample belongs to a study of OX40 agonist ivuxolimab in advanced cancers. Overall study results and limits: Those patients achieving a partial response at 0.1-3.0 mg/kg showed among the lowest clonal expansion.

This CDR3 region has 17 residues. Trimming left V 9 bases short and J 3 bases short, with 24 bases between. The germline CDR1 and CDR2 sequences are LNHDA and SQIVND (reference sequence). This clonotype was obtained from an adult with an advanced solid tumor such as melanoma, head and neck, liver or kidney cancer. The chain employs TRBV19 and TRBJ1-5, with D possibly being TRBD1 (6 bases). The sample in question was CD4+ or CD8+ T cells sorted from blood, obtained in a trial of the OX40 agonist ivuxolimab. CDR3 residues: CASSVHIMDSPNQPQHF. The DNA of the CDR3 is TGTGCCAGCAGTGTTCATATTATGGACAGTCCCAATCAGCCCCAGCATTTT.